This T cell receptor (beta chain) emerged from a study of CD8+ T cells in alopecia areata. Overall study findings and caveats: Compared with normal scalp, lesional scalp had higher clonality and more expanded CD8+ clones. Patients shared TCRs less clearly than mice did, possibly for HLA-related reasons. Sequencing of scalp tissue also captures the resident alphabeta T cells of normal skin.

Extracted from the samples, RNA was reverse transcribed into cDNA to serve as the sequencing template. The assay was immunoSEQ multiplex PCR, and TCRdb's table has in-frame clones only and misses some. The sample includes approximately 82,000 clones, just over 50% of them seen just once. CDR1 is SGHDT and CDR2 is YYEEEE in the germline V gene. Trimming cost V 4 bases and J 6 bases, with 11 bases left between them. The CDR3 is 12 amino acids. For this clone: Its matching antigen is unknown.

The chain combines TRBV5-6 with TRBJ2-7; unclear D gene. The specimen sequenced was NKG2D-high CD8+ T cells sorted from blood. The origin of this receptor is a human donor with alopecia areata. CDR3 nucleotides: TGTGCCAGCAGCATGGGGTCGGCCGAGCAGTACTTC. Translated, it gives CASSMGSAEQYF.